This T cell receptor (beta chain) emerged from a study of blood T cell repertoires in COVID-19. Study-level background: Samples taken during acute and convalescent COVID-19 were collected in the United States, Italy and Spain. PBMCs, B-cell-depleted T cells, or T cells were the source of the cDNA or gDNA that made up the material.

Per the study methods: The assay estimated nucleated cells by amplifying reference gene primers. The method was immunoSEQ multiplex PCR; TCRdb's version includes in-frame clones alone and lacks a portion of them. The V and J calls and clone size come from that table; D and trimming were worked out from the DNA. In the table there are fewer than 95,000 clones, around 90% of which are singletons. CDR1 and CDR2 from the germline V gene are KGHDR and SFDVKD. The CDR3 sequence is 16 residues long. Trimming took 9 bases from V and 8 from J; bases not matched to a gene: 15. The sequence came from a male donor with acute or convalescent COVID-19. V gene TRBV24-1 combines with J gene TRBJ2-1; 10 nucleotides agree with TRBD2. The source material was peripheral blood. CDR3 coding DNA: TGTGCCACCCATAGGGGAGGGACTAGCGCTAACGATGAGCAGTTCTTC. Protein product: CATHRGGTSANDEQFF.